A single sample is the source of the 19 T cell receptor beta chains below, sequenced in a study of neoadjuvant nivolumab and ipilimumab in lung cancer. Measured with immunoSEQ multiplex PCR; TCRdb has only the in-frame clones, and not every one. The sample lists some 28,000 clones, 83% occurring once. Sequenced material: tumor tissue, taken after neoadjuvant nivolumab, alone or with ipilimumab, at or shortly before surgery. These receptors were obtained from an adult with non-small cell lung cancer.

The chain joins TRBV5-6 to TRBJ2-7; TRBD1 matches at 7 bases. J gave up 1 base and V 4 bases, and 5 bases lay outside the gene matches. The CDR3 loop spans 14 amino acids. Germline loops: CDR1 SGHDT, CDR2 YYEEEE. The CDR3 DNA sequence: TGTGCCAGCAGCCTGGGACAGAATTCCTACGAGCAGTACTTC. Encoded protein: CASSLGQNSYEQYF.

By share, this clone ranks as medium-sized. This chain uses TRBV10-3 with TRBJ1-1; D is possibly TRBD1 (5 bases). Per germline, CDR1 ENHRY and CDR2 SYGVKD. The CDR3 consists of 14 residues. V was trimmed by 6 bases and J by 1 base, leaving 12 bases between them. The chain's CDR3 is CAIRSRGQNTEAFF. The CDR3 coding sequence is TGTGCCATCAGAAGTCGAGGACAGAACACTGAAGCTTTCTTT.

This clone was observed a single time. The gene calls are TRBV9 and TRBJ1-2; the D is unclear. Germline CDR1 reads SGDLS; CDR2 reads YYNGEE. This CDR3 is 15 amino acids long. The V end lost 7 bases, the J end lost 8 bases, and 24 bases lay between the germline ends. CDR3 loop: CASDPGRQAWAGYTF. The CDR3 DNA reads as TGTGCCAGCGATCCCGGTCGGCAGGCCTGGGCCGGCTACACCTTC.

This clone was picked up a small number of times. This chain uses TRBV10-3 with TRBJ2-5; 14 positions agree with TRBD2. The J segment lost 5 bases and the V segment lost 5 bases, leaving 4 bases of the junction unmatched. The CDR3 contains 15 residues. CDR1 and CDR2 (germline): ENHRY, SYGVKD. CDR3 nucleotides: TGTGCCATCAGTACAAGACTAGCGGGGGGGGAGACCCAGTACTTC. Translation: CAISTRLAGGETQYF.

This chain links TRBV7-8 with TRBJ1-5, with 9 bases matching TRBD1. The J segment lost 6 bases and the V segment lost 2 bases, leaving 8 bases of the junction unmatched. From germline, CDR1 is SGHVS and CDR2 FQNEAQ. The CDR3 sequence is 16 residues long. Here the CDR3 reads CASSLFGGGQGQPQHF. CDR3 coding DNA: TGTGCCAGCAGCTTATTCGGTGGGGGACAGGGTCAGCCCCAGCATTTT.

There are a few counts of this clone. V is TRBV2 and J is TRBJ1-2, with 7 bases lining up with TRBD1. The CDR3 covers 16 residues. Looked up from germline, CDR1 is SNHLY and CDR2 is FYNNEI. V shed 1 base and J 3 bases; nucleotides not matched to a gene: 8. DNA for the CDR3: TGTGCCAGCAGTGAAGTCATGGCAGGGGGAGACTATGGCTACACCTTC. Encoded protein: CASSEVMAGGDYGYTF.

The chain recombines TRBV19 with TRBJ2-1; 8 bases match TRBD2. Germline values: CDR1 LNHDA, CDR2 SQIVND (reference sequence). The ends lost 7 bases at V and 5 bases at J; junction bases unmatched: 7. CDR3 length: 14 residues. In DNA form, the CDR3 reads TGTGCCAGTATTGACGGGGGGGCTAACAATGAGCAGTTCTTC. Amino acid sequence: CASIDGGANNEQFF.

This chain uses TRBV11-3 with TRBJ2-3; D possibly uses TRBD1 or TRBD2 (6 bases each). Germline CDR1 is SGHNT and CDR2 is YENEEA. This CDR3 spans 15 amino acids. The V end lost 6 bases, the J end lost 0 bases, and 13 bases lay between the germline ends. CDR3 DNA: TGTGCCAGCAGTGTCGGGGGCTCTAGCACAGATACGCAGTATTTT. Its translation: CASSVGGSSTDTQYF.

The chain uses TRBV6-5 and TRBJ1-2; D ambiguous. The V end lost 2 bases, the J end lost 12 bases, and 10 bases lay between the germline ends. Germline assignment: CDR1 MNHEY and CDR2 SVGAGI. The CDR3 sequence is 11 residues long. The CDR3 DNA reads TGTGCCAGCAGTTACCCCCCGCTCCACACCTTC. It yields the protein CASSYPPLHTF.

The chain employs TRBV6-5 and TRBJ2-1, with D possibly TRBD1 on 6 matching bases. This CDR3 region has 15 residues. The V end lost 6 bases, the J end lost 2 bases, and 14 bases lay between the germline ends. Germline V gene data show CDR1 as MNHEY and CDR2 as SVGAGI. The CDR3 here is CASRLTWDTYNEQFF. CDR3 in DNA: TGTGCCAGCAGGTTAACCTGGGACACCTACAATGAGCAGTTCTTC.

The genes are TRBV4-3 and TRBJ2-2; no clear D. In germline, CDR1 is LGHNA, CDR2 YSLEER. The CDR3 spans 13 residues. The V end lost 1 base, the J end lost 4 bases, and 4 bases lay between the germline ends. For the CDR3, the DNA is TGCGCCAGCAGCCAAGCGGCCACCGGGGAGCTGTTTTTT. Its protein product is CASSQAATGELFF.

The chain couples TRBV5-6 to TRBJ1-1, with no clear D. The V gene's germline CDR1 is SGHDT and CDR2 YYEEEE. CDR3 size: 15 residues. V was clipped by 0 bases and J by 0 bases, with 9 bases between them. CDR3 loop: CASSLVGGLNTEAFF. The CDR3 region has the DNA TGTGCCAGCAGCTTGGTAGGAGGGTTGAACACTGAAGCTTTCTTT.

The chain has TRBV6-6 and TRBJ1-3, with D hard to call. V was clipped by 7 bases and J by 3 bases, with 16 bases between them. The CDR3 sequence is 15 residues long. CDR1 and CDR2 (germline): MNHNY, SVGAGI (reference sequence). The CDR3 DNA sequence: TGTGCCAGCACCACGTTCAACGAGGGTGGAAACACCATATATTTT. Its translation is CASTTFNEGGNTIYF.

V usage is TRBV10-3 and J usage is TRBJ2-1; D may be TRBD1 or TRBD2 (5 bases each). Deletions cut 11 bases from V and 8 bases from J, with 19 bases between. From germline, CDR1 is ENHRY and CDR2 SYGVKD. This CDR3 spans 13 amino acids. CDR3 DNA sequence: TGTGCCTGCAGCGGACATGAAATCGATGAGCAGTTCTTC. Its translation: CACSGHEIDEQFF.

The J gene is TRBJ1-2, the V gene TRBV30; D is unclear. This CDR3 has 15 residues. V was pared by 0 bases and J by 2 bases, with 13 bases between. Germline V lookup: CDR1 GTSNPN, CDR2 SVGIG (reference sequence). CDR3 loop: CAWSVTVGRNYGYTF. The CDR3 DNA reads TGTGCCTGGAGTGTAACCGTAGGACGGAACTATGGCTACACCTTC.

This clone was counted only a few times. The V and J genes are TRBV27 and TRBJ2-7; 7 bases are shared with TRBD1. After removal of 5 bases from V and 4 bases from J, the junction contained 5 bases not matched to a gene. The germline V gene has CDR1 MNHEY and CDR2 SMNVEV (reference sequence). CDR3 length equals 13 residues. CDR3 in DNA: TGTGCCAGCAGTGGAGTGGACAGGTACGAGCAGTACTTC. Its protein product is CASSGVDRYEQYF.

This clone has only a few counts. Other DNA sequences in this sample translate to the same CDR3. The chain couples TRBV30 to TRBJ1-5; a possible D gene is TRBD1 (6 bases). CDR3 length: 13 residues. Germline CDR1 and CDR2: GTSNPN and SVGIG (reference sequence). V was cut by 2 bases and J by 3 bases, with 8 bases left in between. For the CDR3, the DNA is TGTGCCTGGAGTAGACAGGACAATCAGCCCCAGCATTTT. This translates into CAWSRQDNQPQHF.

Relative to its sample, this clone is medium-sized. This chain links TRBV5-1 with TRBJ2-3; 9 bases are shared with TRBD1. Germline trimming cut 4 bases from V and 2 bases from J; bases unmatched to any gene: 8. The CDR3 runs to 16 residues. Germline values: CDR1 SGHRS, CDR2 YFSETQ. For the CDR3, the DNA is TGCGCCAGCAGCCCCGCCGGGACAGGGAACACAGATACGCAGTATTTT. It specifies CASSPAGTGNTDTQYF.

This chain links TRBV11-1 with TRBJ2-2; no clear D. Looked up from germline, CDR1 is SGHAT and CDR2 is FQDESV (reference sequence). V gave up 5 bases and J gave up 0 bases, with 7 bases separating them. The CDR3 runs 14 residues. In DNA form, the CDR3 reads TGTGCCAGCAGCCCTCGGACGAACACCGGGGAGCTGTTTTTT. Protein sequence: CASSPRTNTGELFF.